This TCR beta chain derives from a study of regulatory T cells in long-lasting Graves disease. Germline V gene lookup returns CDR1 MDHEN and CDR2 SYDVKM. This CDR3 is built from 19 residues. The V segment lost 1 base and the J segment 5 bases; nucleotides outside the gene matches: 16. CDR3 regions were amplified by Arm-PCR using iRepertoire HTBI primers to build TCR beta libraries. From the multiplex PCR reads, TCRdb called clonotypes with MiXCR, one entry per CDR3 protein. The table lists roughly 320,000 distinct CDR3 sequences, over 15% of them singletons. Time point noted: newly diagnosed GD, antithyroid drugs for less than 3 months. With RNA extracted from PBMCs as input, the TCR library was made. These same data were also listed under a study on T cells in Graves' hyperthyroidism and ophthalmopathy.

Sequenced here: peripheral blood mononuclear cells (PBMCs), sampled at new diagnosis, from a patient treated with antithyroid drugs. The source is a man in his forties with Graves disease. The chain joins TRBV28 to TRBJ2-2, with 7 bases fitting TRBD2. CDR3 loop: CASSLYKTAAGSNTGELFF. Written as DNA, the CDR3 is TGTGCCAGCAGTTTATACAAGACAGCAGCGGGGAGTAATACCGGGGAGCTGTTTTTT.